A selection of T cell receptor beta chains follows, all from one sample in a study of cytomegalovirus exposure and HLA in healthy donors. Repertoires were generated with immunoSEQ multiplex PCR, while TCRdb's copy carries only in-frame clones and drops some. The table lists 100,000 to 150,000 clones, around 77% of them singletons. Source material: PBMCs. These receptors all come from a woman aged 55-69 years in good health and CMV-seronegative. Each CDR3 is given with its conserved first and last residue. Fields, in order: CDR3 protein, CDR3 DNA, V gene, J gene, D gene, clone size. D genes are given only for firm matches. Clone sizes are given selectively: once, few, many, or a class where the clone is expanded.

CASSNGGTYEQYF	TGCGCCAGCAGCAACGGGGGAACCTACGAGCAGTACTTC	TRBV5-1	TRBJ2-7	.	.
CASSLEGEKLLF	TGTGCCAGCAGCTTAGAGGGAGAAAAACTGCTTTTT	TRBV7-2	TRBJ1-4	.	.
CASTPGLAIAYEQYF	TGTGCCAGTACCCCGGGACTAGCGATCGCCTACGAGCAGTACTTC	TRBV19	TRBJ2-7	TRBD2	.
CASSLQDSNQPQHF	TGTGCCAGCTCGCTACAGGATAGCAATCAGCCCCAGCATTTT	TRBV18	TRBJ1-5	.	.
CASSLGVRLAGSWSHNEQFF	TGCGCCAGCAGCTTGGGGGTTAGGCTAGCGGGATCGTGGAGCCACAATGAGCAGTTCTTC	TRBV5-1	TRBJ2-1	TRBD2	.
CSSSQTGPQETQYF	TGTTCCAGCAGCCAAACCGGTCCCCAAGAGACCCAGTACTTC	TRBV7-9	TRBJ2-5	.	.
CASSVVSGSGNTIYF	TGTGCCAGCAGCGTAGTTTCAGGCTCTGGAAACACCATATATTTT	TRBV9	TRBJ1-3	.	.
CASSARVTYEQYF	TGTGCCAGCAGTGCCAGGGTGACCTACGAGCAGTACTTC	TRBV28	TRBJ2-7	.	.
CATSRFTSGLYEQYF	TGTGCCACCAGCAGGTTTACTTCAGGGCTATACGAGCAGTACTTC	TRBV15	TRBJ2-7	.	.
CASSLPGQGNSPLHF	TGCGCCAGCAGCTTACCGGGACAGGGTAATTCACCCCTCCACTTT	TRBV5-1	TRBJ1-6	TRBD1	.
CASSPRTGLQYGYTF	TGTGCCAGCAGCCCCAGGACAGGCCTCCAATATGGCTACACCTTC	TRBV7-9	TRBJ1-2	TRBD1	.
CASRFWAGEQYF	TGTGCCAGCAGGTTTTGGGCAGGGGAGCAGTACTTC	TRBV28	TRBJ2-7	.	.
CASSFYTGTVSHNEQFF	TGTGCCAGCAGTTTCTACACCGGGACAGTTTCCCACAATGAGCAGTTCTTC	TRBV7-8	TRBJ2-1	TRBD1	.
CASSPHGNTEAFF	TGTGCCAGCAGCCCGCACGGGAACACTGAAGCTTTCTTT	TRBV7-3	TRBJ1-1	.	.
CATTRGAASGSGTQYF	TGTGCCACCACACGCGGAGCGGCTAGCGGGAGTGGTACGCAGTATTTT	TRBV28	TRBJ2-3	TRBD2	few
CASSSDRYEQYF	TGTGCCAGCAGCTCCGACAGATACGAGCAGTACTTC	TRBV7-9	TRBJ2-7	.	.
CASSPQQGAGANVLTF	TGTGCCAGCAGTCCCCAACAGGGGGCTGGGGCCAACGTCCTGACTTTC	TRBV27	TRBJ2-6	TRBD1	.
CASTWASGGANEQFF	TGTGCCAGCACCTGGGCTAGCGGGGGGGCGAATGAGCAGTTCTTC	TRBV6-1	TRBJ2-1	TRBD2	.
CASSNAGASTDTQYF	TGTGCCAGCAGTAACGCGGGAGCGAGCACAGATACGCAGTATTTT	TRBV25-1	TRBJ2-3	TRBD2	.
CASSYSPGQSYEQYF	TGTGCCAGCAGTTACTCGCCGGGACAGTCCTACGAGCAGTACTTC	TRBV6-5	TRBJ2-7	TRBD1	.
CASSDPAGVISYNSPLHF	TGTGCCAGCAGCGACCCGGCCGGGGTGATCTCCTATAATTCACCCCTCCACTTT	TRBV9	TRBJ1-6	.	.
CASSLEGTVNEKLFF	TGTGCCAGCAGCTTGGAGGGGACGGTCAATGAAAAACTGTTTTTT	TRBV7-2	TRBJ1-4	.	.
CASSLDRRQNTEAFF	TGTGCCAGCAGCCTCGACAGGAGACAGAACACTGAAGCTTTCTTT	TRBV14	TRBJ1-1	.	.
CASSSHSQGLNTEAFF	TGTGCCAGCAGCTCCCATAGTCAGGGTCTGAACACTGAAGCTTTCTTT	TRBV5-4	TRBJ1-1	.	.
CASTPSGVRETQYF	TGTGCCAGCACTCCATCGGGGGTGCGAGAGACCCAGTACTTC	TRBV28	TRBJ2-5	.	.
CASSQDPGRPLAGVDDTQYF	TGCGCCAGCAGCCAAGATCCAGGTCGACCCCTAGCGGGAGTCGATGATACGCAGTATTTT	TRBV4-1	TRBJ2-3	TRBD2	.
CASQGSRQGSYEQYF	TGTGCCAGCCAAGGTTCGAGACAGGGGTCCTACGAGCAGTACTTC	TRBV28	TRBJ2-7	TRBD1	.
CASSLSGTGVSYEQYF	TGTGCCAGCAGCTTATCCGGGACAGGGGTCTCCTACGAGCAGTACTTC	TRBV7-2	TRBJ2-7	TRBD1	.
CASRSLVTGELFF	TGCGCCAGCAGATCCCTAGTCACCGGGGAGCTGTTTTTT	TRBV10-2	TRBJ2-2	.	few
CASSFRGDIANTGELFF	TGCGCCAGCAGCTTCCGGGGGGACATCGCGAACACCGGGGAGCTGTTTTTT	TRBV5-1	TRBJ2-2	.	.
CATSSTTSGTGLHEQYF	TGTGCCACCAGCAGCACCACCTCCGGGACAGGGTTACACGAGCAGTACTTC	TRBV15	TRBJ2-7	TRBD1	.
CASSSTQPGYNEQFF	TGTGCCAGCAGCTCGACCCAGCCGGGTTACAATGAGCAGTTCTTC	TRBV7-9	TRBJ2-1	.	.
CASSTWDRGVNTEAFF	TGTGCCAGTAGTACCTGGGACAGGGGAGTGAACACTGAAGCTTTCTTT	TRBV19	TRBJ1-1	TRBD1	.
CASSAGDTQYF	TGTGCCAGCAGCGCGGGTGATACGCAGTATTTT	TRBV9	TRBJ2-3	.	.
CASSEEGSGAYEQYF	TGTGCCAGCAGTGAGGAGGGTAGCGGAGCCTACGAGCAGTACTTC	TRBV2	TRBJ2-7	.	few
CASSRAQGSQPQHF	TGTGCCAGCAGTAGGGCACAGGGGTCACAGCCCCAGCATTTT	TRBV28	TRBJ1-5	TRBD1	.
CATGRDRGRETQYF	TGTGCCACCGGGAGGGACAGGGGGAGAGAGACCCAGTACTTC	TRBV10-3	TRBJ2-5	TRBD1	.
CSVGTRQGDYGYTF	TGCAGCGTTGGCACACGACAGGGAGACTATGGCTACACCTTC	TRBV29-1	TRBJ1-2	TRBD1	.
CAWNRDRGNEKLFF	TGTGCCTGGAATCGGGACAGGGGTAATGAAAAACTGTTTTTT	TRBV30	TRBJ1-4	TRBD1	.
CSSTRGRGYGYTF	TGCAGCTCTACCAGGGGCCGAGGGTATGGCTACACCTTC	TRBV29-1	TRBJ1-2	.	.
CSVGRTNTGELFF	TGCAGCGTTGGTCGGACTAACACCGGGGAGCTGTTTTTT	TRBV29-1	TRBJ2-2	.	.
CASSGNGGAQYF	TGTGCCAGCAGTGGCAATGGGGGGGCCCAGTACTTC	TRBV2	TRBJ2-5	TRBD2	.